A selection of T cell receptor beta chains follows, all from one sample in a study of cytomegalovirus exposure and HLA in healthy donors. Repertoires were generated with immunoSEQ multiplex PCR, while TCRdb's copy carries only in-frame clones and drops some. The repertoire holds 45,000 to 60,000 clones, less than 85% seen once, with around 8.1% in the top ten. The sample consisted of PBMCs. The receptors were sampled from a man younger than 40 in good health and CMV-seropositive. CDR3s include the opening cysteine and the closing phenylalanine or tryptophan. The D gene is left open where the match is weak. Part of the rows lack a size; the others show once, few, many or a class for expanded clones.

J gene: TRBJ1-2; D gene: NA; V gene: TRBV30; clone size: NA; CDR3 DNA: TGTGCCTGGAGGGCGTGGGGACAACCATCTAACTATGGCTACACCTTC; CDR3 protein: CAWRAWGQPSNYGYTF
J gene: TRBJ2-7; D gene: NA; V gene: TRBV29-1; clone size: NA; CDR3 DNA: TGCAGCGTAGTCAGCTCCTACGAGCAGTACTTC; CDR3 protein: CSVVSSYEQYF
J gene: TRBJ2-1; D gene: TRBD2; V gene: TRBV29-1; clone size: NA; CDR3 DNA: TGCAGCGTTTCCGGGACTAGCGGCGGTTACAATGAGCAGTTCTTC; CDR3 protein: CSVSGTSGGYNEQFF
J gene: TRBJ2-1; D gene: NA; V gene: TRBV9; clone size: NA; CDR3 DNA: TGTGCCAGCAGCGTAGACCCAGGGACCTACAATGAGCAGTTCTTC; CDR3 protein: CASSVDPGTYNEQFF
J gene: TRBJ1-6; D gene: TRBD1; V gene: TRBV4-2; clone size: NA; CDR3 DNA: TGTGCCAGCAGCCAAGATCAAGGACAGGGGGCACGCTCACCCCTCCACTTT; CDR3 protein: CASSQDQGQGARSPLHF
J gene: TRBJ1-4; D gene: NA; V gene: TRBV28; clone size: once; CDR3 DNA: TGTGCCAGCAAAACAGGATCAACTAATGAAAAACTGTTTTTT; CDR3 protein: CASKTGSTNEKLFF
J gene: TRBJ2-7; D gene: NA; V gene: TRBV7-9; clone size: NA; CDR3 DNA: TGTCCCAGCAGCTCCCCGGGGTCCGAGCAGTACTTC; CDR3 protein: CPSSSPGSEQYF
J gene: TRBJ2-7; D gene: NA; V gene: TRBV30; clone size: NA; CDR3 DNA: TGTGCCTGGAGTGACAGGAACGCGCAGTACTTC; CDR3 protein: CAWSDRNAQYF
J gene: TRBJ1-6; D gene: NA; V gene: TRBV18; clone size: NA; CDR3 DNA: TGTGCCAGCTCACCAGGGACTCTTAATTCACCCCTCCACTTT; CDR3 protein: CASSPGTLNSPLHF
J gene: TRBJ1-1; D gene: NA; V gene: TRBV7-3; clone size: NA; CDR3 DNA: TGTGCCAGCAGCTCTCCCGGACAAAACACTGAAGCTTTCTTT; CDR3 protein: CASSSPGQNTEAFF
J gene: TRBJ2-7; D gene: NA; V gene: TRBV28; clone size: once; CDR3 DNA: TGTGCCAGCACTAACACTGGGCAGGGTGGGTACGAGCAGTACTTC; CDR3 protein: CASTNTGQGGYEQYF
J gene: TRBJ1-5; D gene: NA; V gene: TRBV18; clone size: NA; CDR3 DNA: TGTGCCAGCTCACCGGGACACAACAATCAGCCCCAGCATTTT; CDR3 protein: CASSPGHNNQPQHF
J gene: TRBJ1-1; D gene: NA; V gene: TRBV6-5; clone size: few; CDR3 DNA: TGTGCCAGCCGCCGGGGGTATGATGAAGCTTTCTTT; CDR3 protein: CASRRGYDEAFF
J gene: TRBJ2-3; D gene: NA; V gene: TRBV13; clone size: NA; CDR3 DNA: TGTGCCAGCAGCTTAGAGCGGCACACAGATACGCAGTATTTT; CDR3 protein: CASSLERHTDTQYF
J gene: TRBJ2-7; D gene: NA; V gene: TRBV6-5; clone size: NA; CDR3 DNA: TGTGCCAGCAGTACCTCTGGAGGGTTCGAGCAGTACTTC; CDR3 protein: CASSTSGGFEQYF
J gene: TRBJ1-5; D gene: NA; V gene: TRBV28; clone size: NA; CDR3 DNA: TGTGCCAGCAGTCAATCCACAGGTAGCAATCAGCCCCAGCATTTT; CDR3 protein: CASSQSTGSNQPQHF
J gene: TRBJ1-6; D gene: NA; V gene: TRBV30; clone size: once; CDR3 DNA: TGTGCCTGGAGAACAGTTTATGCCCTCCACTTT; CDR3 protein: CAWRTVYALHF
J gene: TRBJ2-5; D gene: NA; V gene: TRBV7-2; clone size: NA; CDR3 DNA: TGTGCCAGCAGCAAAGGCGGGGTAGAGACCCAGTACTTC; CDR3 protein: CASSKGGVETQYF
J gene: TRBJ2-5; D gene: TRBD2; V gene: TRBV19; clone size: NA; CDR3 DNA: TGTGCCAGTACCCGGGGGGTCGGGGGGTACCAAGAGACCCAGTACTTC; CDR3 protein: CASTRGVGGYQETQYF
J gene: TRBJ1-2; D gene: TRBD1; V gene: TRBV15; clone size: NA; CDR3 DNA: TGTGCCACCAGCAGAGATCGCGTGACAGGGGGCAATGGCTACACCTTC; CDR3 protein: CATSRDRVTGGNGYTF
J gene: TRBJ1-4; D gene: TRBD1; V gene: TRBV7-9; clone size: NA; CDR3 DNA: TGTGCCAGCAGCCCCGCCGACAGGGTCGGAGATGGTCTGTTTTTT; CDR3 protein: CASSPADRVGDGLFF
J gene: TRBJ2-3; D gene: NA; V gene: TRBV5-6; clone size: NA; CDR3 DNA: TGTGCCAGCAGGATGCAGGGGAACACAGATACGCAGTATTTT; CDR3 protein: CASRMQGNTDTQYF
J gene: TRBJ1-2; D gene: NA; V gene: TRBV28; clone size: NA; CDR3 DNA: TGCGCAGCAGTTTGGGGGGGCGCGGGTGGCTACACCTTC; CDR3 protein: CAAVWGGAGGYTF
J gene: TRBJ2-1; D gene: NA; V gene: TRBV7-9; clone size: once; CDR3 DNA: TGTGCCAGCAGCTTAGACCTCCGGAGGGATGAGCAGTTCTTC; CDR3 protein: CASSLDLRRDEQFF